Listed below are T cell receptor beta chains from one sample, sequenced in a study of blood T cells in healthy people across ages. TCRdb analysed the 5' RACE reads with MiXCR anew, one entry per CDR3 protein. The sample consists of 1.5 million to 2 million distinct CDR3 sequences, about 50% of them appearing once. The sequencing input was blood. Every receptor here comes from a woman in her forties in good health. CDR3s include the opening cysteine and the closing phenylalanine or tryptophan. D genes are given only for firm matches.

j_call | d_call | v_call | cdr3_aa
TRBJ2-6 | NA | TRBV4-1 | CASSQDPGTLISGANVLTF
TRBJ2-1 | TRBD1 | TRBV9 | CASSPRTGQFYNGQFF
TRBJ2-6 | NA | TRBV4-3 | CASSQRWDVLTF
TRBJ2-1 | NA | TRBV29-1 | CSVEGWRNYNEQFF
TRBJ2-5 | TRBD2 | TRBV5-6 | CASSPGLAEVGNEQYF
TRBJ2-3 | NA | TRBV7-2 | CASSGRTASTDTQYF
TRBJ1-4 | NA | TRBV29-1 | CSVEREKLFF
TRBJ1-4 | NA | TRBV4-3 | CASSPLGNEKLFF
TRBJ2-3 | NA | TRBV20-1 | CSAQIADTQYF
TRBJ2-5 | TRBD1 | TRBV6-5 | CASRHSGGVRETQYF
TRBJ2-6 | NA | TRBV5-1 | CASGGHSGANVLTF
TRBJ1-1 | NA | TRBV10-3 | CAISEPMGRTEAFF
NA | NA | TRBV6-5 | CASRADPQGWGEQYF
TRBJ2-1 | NA | TRBV7-8 | CASSQTRERNEQFF
TRBJ2-5 | TRBD2 | TRBV7-3 | CASSLSMTSGDQETQYF
TRBJ2-1 | TRBD2 | TRBV5-1 | CASRRGVAGGSGNEQFF
TRBJ2-1 | NA | TRBV28 | CASSFAYRNNEQFF
TRBJ2-1 | TRBD1 | TRBV4-2 | CASSHGDRNVYNEQFF
TRBJ2-5 | NA | TRBV5-6 | CASSPTGIETQYF
TRBJ2-1 | TRBD2 | TRBV6-2/TRBV6-3 | CASSPGTSYDNEQFF
TRBJ2-7 | NA | TRBV20-1 | CSAVTQVSSYEQYF
TRBJ1-2 | NA | TRBV6-2/TRBV6-3 | CASTRTVGAYGYSF
TRBJ1-2 | TRBD1 | TRBV7-2 | CASSLSGQLFTGGYTF
TRBJ2-7 | TRBD2 | TRBV3-1 | CASSRGLADSYEQYF
TRBJ2-5 | NA | TRBV10-3 | CAIAPAGEVETQYF
TRBJ1-5 | TRBD1 | TRBV24-1 | CATSESGTGMVNQPQHF
TRBJ2-3 | TRBD2 | TRBV27 | CASRSGGTTDTQYF
TRBJ2-1 | TRBD1 | TRBV20-1 | CSATRQGMGETQFF
TRBJ1-5 | NA | TRBV2 | CASSTEYSNQPQHF
TRBJ2-5 | NA | TRBV11-1 | CASSPTGQKETQYF
TRBJ1-4 | NA | TRBV14 | CASSQGSTRNEKLFF
NA | TRBD2 | TRBV6-5 | CASSKGLAGGYEQYF
TRBJ2-1 | NA | TRBV6-6 | CASKSNRDRGGNEQFF
TRBJ1-6 | NA | TRBV3-1 | CASSQRKSSPLHF
TRBJ2-5 | TRBD1 | TRBV7-6 | CASRAGGEETQYF
TRBJ2-5 | NA | TRBV7-2 | CASSSTGLKETQYF
TRBJ2-6 | NA | TRBV7-2 | CASTGPENVLTF
TRBJ2-1 | TRBD2 | TRBV6-2/TRBV6-3 | CASSYSQRGGFDNEQFF
TRBJ2-5 | TRBD2 | TRBV14 | CASNRILAVQGTQYF